This TCR beta chain was profiled in a study of patients and donors after allogeneic stem cell transplantation. The CDR3 spans 12 residues. Germline V gene data show CDR1 as MGHRA and CDR2 as YSYEKL. The germline V and J ends were trimmed by 1 base and 11 bases, with 11 bases remaining between them. TCRdb independently ran MiXCR on the RT-PCR reads; one entry per CDR3 protein. This table holds about 230,000 distinct CDR3 sequences, 11% to 15% found once. This clonotype occurred a few times. This chain joins TRBV4-1 and TRBJ1-1; no clear D. The sequenced sample consisted of blood, either unsorted or a sorted T cell fraction (not recorded which). The clonotype was recovered from a human donor who was either an allogeneic HSCT recipient or a stem cell or donor lymphocyte infusion donor (not recorded which). It is not recorded whose cells these are; they may come from a transplant donor. This chain's CDR3 is CASSQGNYRAFF. The CDR3 DNA sequence: TGCGCCAGCAGCCAAGGGAACTATAGGGCTTTCTTT.